This TCR beta chain was documented in a study of T-cell memory formation after mild COVID-19. Findings and limits, study-wide: Within pre-infection memory, some responding clones were found, suggesting cross-reactive memory joined. Clones contracting across day 15 to 85 had a balanced CD4/CD8 profile; later expanding clones leaned CD4+. Those CD4+ clones that contracted were mainly in CM and EM (CD8+ ones in EMRA).

Deletions cut 3 bases from V and 4 bases from J, with 12 bases between. Germline CDR1 SGHRS, CDR2 YFSETQ. This CDR3 region has 14 residues. A word on this clonotype: Its antigen is currently unknown.

From 5'RACE with constant-segment primers came TCR alpha and TCR beta cDNA libraries that carried sample barcodes and UMIs. TCRdb used MiXCR to reprocess the 5' RACE reads, holding one entry per CDR3 protein. Of 470,000 or so distinct CDR3 sequences in the sample, 15% to 20% are singletons; the top ten hold approximately 13%. Sequenced input: PBMCs or a T cell subset sorted from them (not recorded which). The rearrangement uses TRBV5-1 and TRBJ2-3, with D hard to call. The receptor's source is an adult woman who had mild COVID-19 (a few samples of this study predate the infection). Cell type and time point are not known. CDR3 sequence: CASSSGNSPDTQYF. The CDR3 DNA reads as TGCGCCAGCAGCTCTGGGAACTCCCCAGATACGCAGTATTTT.